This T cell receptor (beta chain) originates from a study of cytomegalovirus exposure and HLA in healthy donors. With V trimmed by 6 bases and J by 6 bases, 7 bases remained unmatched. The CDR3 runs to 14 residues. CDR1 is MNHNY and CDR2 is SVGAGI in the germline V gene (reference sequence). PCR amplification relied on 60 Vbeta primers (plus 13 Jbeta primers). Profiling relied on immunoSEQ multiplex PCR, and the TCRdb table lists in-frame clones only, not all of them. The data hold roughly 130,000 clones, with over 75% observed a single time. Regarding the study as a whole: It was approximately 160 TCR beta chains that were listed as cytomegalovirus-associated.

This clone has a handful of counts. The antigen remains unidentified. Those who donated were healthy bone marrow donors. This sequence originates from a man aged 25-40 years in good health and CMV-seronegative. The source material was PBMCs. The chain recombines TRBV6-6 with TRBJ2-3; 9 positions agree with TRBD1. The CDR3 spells CASRETGGSDTQYF. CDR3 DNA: TGTGCCAGCAGGGAGACAGGGGGATCCGATACGCAGTATTTT.